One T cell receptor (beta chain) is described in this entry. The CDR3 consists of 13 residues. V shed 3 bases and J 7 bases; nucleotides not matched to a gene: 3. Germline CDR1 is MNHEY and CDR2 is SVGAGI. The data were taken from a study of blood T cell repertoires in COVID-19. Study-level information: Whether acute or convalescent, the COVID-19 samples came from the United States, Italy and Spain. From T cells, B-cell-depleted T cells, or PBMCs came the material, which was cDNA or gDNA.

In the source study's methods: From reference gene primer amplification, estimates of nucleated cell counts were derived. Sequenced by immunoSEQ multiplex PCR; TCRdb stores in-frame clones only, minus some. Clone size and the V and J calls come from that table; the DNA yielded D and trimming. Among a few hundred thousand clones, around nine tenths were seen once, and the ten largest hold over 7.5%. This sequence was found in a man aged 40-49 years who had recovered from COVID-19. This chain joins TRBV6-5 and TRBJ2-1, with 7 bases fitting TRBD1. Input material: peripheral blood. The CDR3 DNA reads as TGTGCCAGCAGTTATTACAGGGGAAATGAGCAGTTCTTC. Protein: CASSYYRGNEQFF.